A single sample gave rise to the 20 T cell receptor beta chains below, sequenced in a study of beta chain features in type 1 diabetes. Expressed TCRB transcripts got sequenced, as all isolated RNA was reverse transcribed. Profiled with immunoSEQ multiplex PCR; TCRdb holds only in-frame clones, not every one. This sample has 300,000 or so clones, with roughly 8% found just once. Sequenced material: central memory CD4+ T cells from blood. The receptor source for this set is a woman between 18 and 30 years old in good health.

The V call is TRBV28, the J call TRBJ2-1, with TRBD1 matching 10 bases. After removal of 6 bases from V and 14 bases from J, the junction contained 7 bases not matched to a gene. The CDR3 is 12 residues long. The V gene's germline CDR1 is MDHEN and CDR2 SYDVKM. Here the CDR3 DNA reads TGTGCCAGCAGCCTCGACAGGGGGCGGGAGTTCTTC. Translating it yields CASSLDRGREFF.

This clone showed up just a few times. The chain carries TRBV13 and TRBJ2-3; 9 nucleotides align to TRBD2. This CDR3 spans 17 amino acids. The germline V gene encodes CDR1 PRHDT and CDR2 FYEKMQ (reference sequence). The junction had 11 bases not matched to a gene; V was cut back by 5 bases and J by 2 bases. CDR3 protein: CASSRRLAADATDTQYF. The CDR3, as DNA: TGTGCCAGCAGCAGACGACTAGCGGCAGATGCCACAGATACGCAGTATTTT.

This clone was seen only a few times. V usage is TRBV27 and J usage is TRBJ2-3; TRBD1 is a possible D gene (6 bases). Germline V gives CDR1 MNHEY, CDR2 SMNVEV (reference sequence). The length of the CDR3 is 13 residues. Between the trimmed V and J ends, which lost 6 bases and 1 base, there was a span of 8 bases. The chain's CDR3 is CASRRQGTDTQYF. Written as DNA, the CDR3 is TGTGCCAGCAGGAGACAGGGCACAGATACGCAGTATTTT.

The chain employs TRBV9 and TRBJ2-3; 7 bases fit TRBD2. The V segment lost 0 bases and the J segment 3 bases; nucleotides outside the gene matches: 4. The CDR3 totals 15 residues. Germline V gene data show CDR1 as SGDLS and CDR2 as YYNGEE. CDR3 sequence: CASSVGGGRTDTQYF. CDR3 sequence (DNA): TGTGCCAGCAGCGTAGGAGGCGGGAGAACAGATACGCAGTATTTT. Based on the CDR3 plus reference TRBV9 and TRBJ2-3, the full variable domain is DSGVTQTPKHLITATGQRVTLRCSPRSGDLSVYWYQQSLDQGLQFLIQYYNGEERAKGNILERFSAQQFPDLHSELNLSSLELGDSALYFCASSVGGGRTDTQYFGPGTRLTVL.

This chain joins TRBV4-2 and TRBJ1-2, with TRBD1 as a possible D gene (5 bases). Looked up from germline, CDR1 is LGHNA and CDR2 is YNFKEQ. The CDR3 is 14 amino acids. V dropped 4 bases and J dropped 1 base, with 10 bases sitting between them. CDR3: CASSRTGGNYGYTF. As DNA, the CDR3 is TGTGCCAGCAGCCGCACGGGGGGTAACTATGGCTACACCTTC.

This clone was seen ten or more times. This chain uses TRBV7-9 with TRBJ2-2; TRBD1 aligns across 7 bases. The V gene's germline CDR1 is SEHNR and CDR2 FQNEAQ (reference sequence). This CDR3 has 15 residues. With V trimmed by 6 bases and J by 0 bases, 4 bases remained unmatched. DNA of the CDR3: TGTGCCAGCAGGAAAGGGACAGCGAACACCGGGGAGCTGTTTTTT. Its protein is CASRKGTANTGELFF. Combining the CDR3 with reference TRBV7-9 and TRBJ2-2 gives the whole variable domain DTGVSQNPRHKITKRGQNVTFRCDPISEHNRLYWYRQTLGQGPEFLTYFQNEAQLEKSRLLSDRFSAERPKGSFSTLEIQRTEQGDSAMYLCASRKGTANTGELFFGEGSRLTVL.

This chain connects TRBV14 to TRBJ2-7; a weak D match, TRBD1 (6 bases). Per germline, CDR1 SGHDN and CDR2 FVKESK. V lost 5 bases and J lost 4, with 9 bases in between. There are 12 residues in the CDR3. CDR3 sequence (DNA): TGTGCCAGCAGCATCACAGGGTACGAGCAGTACTTC. Its protein is CASSITGYEQYF. The full variable domain, completed using reference TRBV14 and TRBJ2-7, is EAGVTQFPSHSVIEKGQTVTLRCDPISGHDNLYWYRRVMGKEIKFLLHFVKESKQDESGMPNNRFLAERTGGTYSTLKVQPAELEDSGVYFCASSITGYEQYFGPGTRLTVT.

This clone has more than one count but fewer than ten. The rearrangement links TRBV27 to TRBJ1-5; D ambiguous. The CDR3 loop spans 13 amino acids. The V gene lost 4 bases and the J gene lost 4 bases, with 8 bases spanning the gap. CDR1 is MNHEY, CDR2 SMNVEV, per germline (reference sequence). The DNA of the CDR3 is TGTGCCAGCAGTTCGCGAGAGAATCAGCCCCAGCATTTT. This translates into CASSSRENQPQHF.

This clone appeared a few times. The chain recombines TRBV18 with TRBJ2-7, with 10 bases aligning to TRBD2. The V gene's germline CDR1 is KGHSH and CDR2 LQKENI. This CDR3 has 16 residues. The ends lost 3 bases at V and 7 bases at J; junction bases unmatched: 12. CDR3 sequence (DNA): TGTGCCAGCTCACCGGAAGCGGGAGGGCCCGACAGTGAGCAGTACTTC. This encodes CASSPEAGGPDSEQYF.

This clone was seen only a few times. This chain joins TRBV5-4 and TRBJ2-3; 10 bases map to TRBD2. Germline CDR1 reads SGHNT; CDR2 reads YYREEE (reference sequence). The CDR3 sequence is 15 residues long. V lost 7 bases, J lost 5 bases, and 10 bases stayed unmatched. CDR3 in amino acids: CASGQAGGGKDTQYF. CDR3 DNA: TGTGCCAGCGGCCAAGCGGGAGGGGGGAAAGATACGCAGTATTTT.

The V gene is TRBV9, the J gene TRBJ2-2; 8 bases agree with TRBD2. CDR1 SGDLS and CDR2 YYNGEE come from the germline V gene. With 4 bases clipped from V and 4 bases from J, the junction kept 6 bases outside the gene matches. This CDR3 is 15 amino acids long. CDR3 DNA sequence: TGTGCCAGCAGCCCCCGGACTAGCCGCACCGGGGAGCTGTTTTTT. It encodes CASSPRTSRTGELFF.

This chain uses TRBV5-1 with TRBJ2-1; TRBD2 agrees at 13 bases. V shed 1 base and J 7 bases; nucleotides not matched to a gene: 8. Germline V gene lookup returns CDR1 SGHRS and CDR2 YFSETQ. This CDR3 spans 17 amino acids. CDR3 nucleotide sequence: TGCGCCAGCAGCTTGAGGACTAGCGGGAGCCTAATGAATGAGCAGTTCTTC. Translated, it gives CASSLRTSGSLMNEQFF.

In this sample, this clone turned up many times. V and J are TRBV28 and TRBJ2-5; D is possibly TRBD1 (6 bases). The germline V and J ends were trimmed by 5 bases and 5 bases, with 18 bases remaining between them. CDR3 length: 15 amino acids. The germline gives CDR1 MDHEN, CDR2 SYDVKM. CDR3 residues: CASSLGYGRGETQYF. The CDR3 nucleotides are TGTGCCAGCAGTCTAGGGTATGGCAGGGGCGAGACCCAGTACTTC.

This rearrangement joins TRBV7-6 to TRBJ2-3; D is ambiguous. Germline values: CDR1 SGHVS, CDR2 FNYEAQ. V lost 1 base and J 2 bases, leaving 4 bases between the germline ends. CDR3 length: 13 residues. The CDR3 DNA reads as TGTGCCAGCAGCTTAGGGCCCACAGATACGCAGTATTTT. Encoded protein: CASSLGPTDTQYF.

This sequence joins TRBV7-2 and TRBJ2-7, with D uncertain. The V and J ends lost 5 bases and 0 bases respectively, with 8 bases between them. CDR1 and CDR2 (germline): SGHTA, FQGNSA. The CDR3 covers 13 residues. CDR3 amino acids: CASSIPGSYEQYF. In DNA, the CDR3 is TGTGCCAGCAGCATACCCGGCTCCTACGAGCAGTACTTC.

This clone was detected only a few times. The chain combines TRBV29-1 with TRBJ2-1; D might be TRBD2 (5 bases). CDR3 size: 14 residues. The germline V gene encodes CDR1 SQVTM and CDR2 ANQGSEA. V gave up 5 bases and J gave up 2 bases, with 13 bases separating them. The CDR3 region is CSVQTTPTYNEQFF. CDR3 DNA: TGCAGCGTTCAGACTACCCCGACCTACAATGAGCAGTTCTTC.

The J gene is TRBJ1-5, the V gene TRBV18, with D hard to call. The CDR3 sequence is 15 residues long. Trimming left V 1 base short and J 0 bases short, with 7 bases between. Germline values: CDR1 KGHSH, CDR2 LQKENI. CDR3 loop: CASSPRGNSNQPQHF. As DNA, the CDR3 is TGTGCCAGCTCACCACGGGGAAATAGCAATCAGCCCCAGCATTTT.

V and J are TRBV10-2 and TRBJ2-3; TRBD1 or TRBD2 may be the D gene (5 bases each). Germline V gives CDR1 WSHSY, CDR2 SAAADI. Between the trimmed V and J ends, which lost 4 bases and 5 bases, there was a span of 10 bases. There are 13 residues in the CDR3. Here the CDR3 DNA reads TGCGCCAGCAGTGTTGGGGGTCGAGATACGCAGTATTTT. Its protein product is CASSVGGRDTQYF.

The chain is built from TRBV7-3 and TRBJ2-5; 11 bases line up with TRBD2. V was clipped by 7 bases and J by 1 base; unmatched bases: 5. The CDR3 extends over 15 amino acids. Germline CDR1 reads SGHTA; CDR2 reads FQGTGA. The DNA of the CDR3 is TGTGCCAGCAACCCGGGACTAGCGGTCCAAGAGACCCAGTACTTC. Its translation: CASNPGLAVQETQYF.

This clone has a handful of counts. The chain joins TRBV21-1 to TRBJ2-2; the table's TRBD2 call for D was not verified on the DNA. TRBV21-1 is deemed a pseudogene. There are 13 residues in the CDR3. The CDR3 here is CASSKKLAGELFF. The DNA for the CDR3 is TGTGCCAGCAGCAAAAAACTGGCCGGGGAGCTGTTTTTT.